This T cell receptor beta chain is drawn from a study of cytomegalovirus exposure and HLA in healthy donors. The study, taken as a whole, reports: Cytomegalovirus association was assigned to approximately 160 TCR beta chains.

As to this clone: The target antigen is unknown.

Sequencing was performed with immunoSEQ multiplex PCR; in TCRdb, only in-frame clones are kept and a portion is missing. The table has about 300,000 clones, around nine tenths seen once. The V and J ends lost 8 bases and 0 bases respectively, with 10 bases between them. The germline V gene encodes CDR1 MNHNS and CDR2 SASEGT. The CDR3 is 13 residues long. The sequenced material came from PBMCs. This clonotype was sampled from a woman under 30 in good health and CMV-seronegative. This chain joins TRBV6-1 and TRBJ1-1; no firm D call. The CDR3 sequence is CASAAQVNTEAFF. CDR3 nucleotides: TGTGCCAGCGCGGCTCAAGTGAACACTGAAGCTTTCTTT.